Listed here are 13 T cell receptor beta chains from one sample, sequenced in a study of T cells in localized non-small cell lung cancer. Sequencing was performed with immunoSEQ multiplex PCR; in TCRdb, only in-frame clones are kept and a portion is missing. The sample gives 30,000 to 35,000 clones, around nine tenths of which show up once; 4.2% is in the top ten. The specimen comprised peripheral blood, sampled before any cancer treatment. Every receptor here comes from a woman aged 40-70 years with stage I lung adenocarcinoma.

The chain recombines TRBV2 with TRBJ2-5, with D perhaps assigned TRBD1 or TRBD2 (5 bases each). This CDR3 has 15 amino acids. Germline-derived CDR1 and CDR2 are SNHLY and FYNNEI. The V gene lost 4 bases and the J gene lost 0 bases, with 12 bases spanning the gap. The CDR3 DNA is TGTGCCAGCAGTGGGGACGGAAGGTACCAAGAGACCCAGTACTTC. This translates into CASSGDGRYQETQYF.

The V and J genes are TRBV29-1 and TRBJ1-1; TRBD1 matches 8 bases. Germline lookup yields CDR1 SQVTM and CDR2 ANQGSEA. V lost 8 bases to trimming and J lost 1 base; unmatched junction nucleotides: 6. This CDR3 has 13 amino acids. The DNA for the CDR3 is TGCAGCACCTTGACAGGGGAGAACACTGAAGCTTTCTTT. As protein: CSTLTGENTEAFF. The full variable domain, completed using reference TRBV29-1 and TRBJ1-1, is SAVISQKPSRDICQRGTSLTIQCQVDSQVTMMFWYRQQPGQSLTLIATANQGSEATYESGFVIDKFPISRPNLTFSTLTVSNMSPEDSSIYLCSTLTGENTEAFFGQGTRLTVV.

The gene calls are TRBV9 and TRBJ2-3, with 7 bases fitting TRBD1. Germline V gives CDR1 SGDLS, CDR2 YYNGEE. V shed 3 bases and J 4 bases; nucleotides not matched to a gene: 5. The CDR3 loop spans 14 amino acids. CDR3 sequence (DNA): TGTGCCAGCAGCGGGACAGGCCGATCAGATACGCAGTATTTT. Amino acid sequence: CASSGTGRSDTQYF.

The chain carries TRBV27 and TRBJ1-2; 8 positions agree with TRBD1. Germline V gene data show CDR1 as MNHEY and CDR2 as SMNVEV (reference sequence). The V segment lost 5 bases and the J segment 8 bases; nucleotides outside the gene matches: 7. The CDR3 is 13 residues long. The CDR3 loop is CASSGDRFTGYTF. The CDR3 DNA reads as TGTGCCAGCAGTGGGGACAGGTTTACCGGCTACACCTTC.

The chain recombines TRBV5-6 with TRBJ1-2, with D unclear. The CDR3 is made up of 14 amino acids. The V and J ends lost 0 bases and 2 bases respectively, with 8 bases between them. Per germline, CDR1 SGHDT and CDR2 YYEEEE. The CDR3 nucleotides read TGTGCCAGCAGCTTGGAGTCAGGAAACTATGGCTACACCTTC. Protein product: CASSLESGNYGYTF.

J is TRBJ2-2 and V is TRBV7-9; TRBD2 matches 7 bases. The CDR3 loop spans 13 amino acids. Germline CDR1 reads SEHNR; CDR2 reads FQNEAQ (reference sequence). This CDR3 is CALERGDTGELFF. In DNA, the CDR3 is TGTGCGTTAGAGCGGGGCGACACCGGGGAGCTGTTTTTT.

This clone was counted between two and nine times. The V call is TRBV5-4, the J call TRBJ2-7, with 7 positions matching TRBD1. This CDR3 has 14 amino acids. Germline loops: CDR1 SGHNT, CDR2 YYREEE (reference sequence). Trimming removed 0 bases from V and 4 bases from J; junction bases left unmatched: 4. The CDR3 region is CASSLEGAAYEQYF. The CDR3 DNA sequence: TGTGCCAGCAGCTTGGAGGGGGCTGCGTACGAGCAGTACTTC.

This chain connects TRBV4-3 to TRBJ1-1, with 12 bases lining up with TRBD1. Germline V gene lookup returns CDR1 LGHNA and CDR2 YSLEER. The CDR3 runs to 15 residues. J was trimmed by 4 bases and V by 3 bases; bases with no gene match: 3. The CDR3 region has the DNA TGCGCCAGCAGCCATGGGACAGGGGGCTCCACTGAAGCTTTCTTT. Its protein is CASSHGTGGSTEAFF.

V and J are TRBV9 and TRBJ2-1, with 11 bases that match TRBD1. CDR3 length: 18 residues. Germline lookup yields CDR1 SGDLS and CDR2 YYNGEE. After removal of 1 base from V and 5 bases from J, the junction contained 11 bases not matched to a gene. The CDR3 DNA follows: TGTGCCAGCAGCGTACTTAAGACTATGGACAGGGGGCACAATGAGCAGTTCTTC. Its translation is CASSVLKTMDRGHNEQFF.

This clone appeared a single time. Written as DNA, the CDR3 is TGCGCCAGCAGCTCGGACAGGGGGCTTGAGCAGTACTTC. It yields the protein CASSSDRGLEQYF. The genes are TRBV5-1 and TRBJ2-7; 11 positions agree with TRBD1. Germline CDR1 and CDR2: SGHRS and YFSETQ. J was trimmed by 7 bases and V by 3 bases; bases with no gene match: 3. This CDR3 has 13 residues.

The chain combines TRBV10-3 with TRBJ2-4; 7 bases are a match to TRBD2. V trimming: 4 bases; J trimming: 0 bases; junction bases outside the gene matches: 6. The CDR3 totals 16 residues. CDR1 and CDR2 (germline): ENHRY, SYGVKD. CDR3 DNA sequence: TGTGCCATCAGTGGTCAGCGGGGTCTAGCCAAAAACATTCAGTACTTC. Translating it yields CAISGQRGLAKNIQYF.

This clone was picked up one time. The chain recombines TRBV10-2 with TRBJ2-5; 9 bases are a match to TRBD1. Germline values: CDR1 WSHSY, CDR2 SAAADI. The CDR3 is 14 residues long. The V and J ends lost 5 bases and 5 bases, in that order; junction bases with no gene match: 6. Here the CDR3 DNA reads TGCGCCAGCAGTTTGACAGGGGGAGGGGAGACCCAGTACTTC. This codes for CASSLTGGGETQYF.

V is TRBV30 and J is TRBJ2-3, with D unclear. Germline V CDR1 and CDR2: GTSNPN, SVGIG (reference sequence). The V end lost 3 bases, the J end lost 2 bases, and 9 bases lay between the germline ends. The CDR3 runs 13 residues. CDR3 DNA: TGTGCCTGGAGGGGGTTTGCCACAGATACGCAGTATTTT. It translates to CAWRGFATDTQYF. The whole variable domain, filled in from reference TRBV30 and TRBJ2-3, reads SQTIHQWPATLVQPVGSPLSLECTVEGTSNPNLYWYRQAAGRGLQLLFYSVGIGQISSEVPQNLSASRPQDRQFILSSKKLLLSDSGFYLCAWRGFATDTQYFGPGTRLTVL.